This T cell receptor beta chain was recovered during a study of OX40 agonist ivuxolimab in advanced cancers. This CDR3 contains 15 residues. Per germline, CDR1 SGHRS and CDR2 YFSETQ. The V and J ends lost 2 bases and 5 bases, in that order; junction bases with no gene match: 4. The repertoire was sequenced with immunoSEQ multiplex PCR; TCRdb's copy has only in-frame clones and lacks some. The profile shows tens of thousands of clones, approximately 92% of them singletons. The chain links TRBV5-1 to TRBJ1-6, with 7 bases that match TRBD1. This material consisted of CD4+ or CD8+ T cells sorted from blood, taken in a trial of the OX40 agonist ivuxolimab. This TCR derives from an adult with an advanced solid tumor such as melanoma, head and neck, liver or kidney cancer. CDR3 in amino acids: CASSLLGQNNSPLHF. The CDR3 region has the DNA TGCGCCAGCAGCTTATTGGGACAGAATAATTCACCCCTCCACTTT.